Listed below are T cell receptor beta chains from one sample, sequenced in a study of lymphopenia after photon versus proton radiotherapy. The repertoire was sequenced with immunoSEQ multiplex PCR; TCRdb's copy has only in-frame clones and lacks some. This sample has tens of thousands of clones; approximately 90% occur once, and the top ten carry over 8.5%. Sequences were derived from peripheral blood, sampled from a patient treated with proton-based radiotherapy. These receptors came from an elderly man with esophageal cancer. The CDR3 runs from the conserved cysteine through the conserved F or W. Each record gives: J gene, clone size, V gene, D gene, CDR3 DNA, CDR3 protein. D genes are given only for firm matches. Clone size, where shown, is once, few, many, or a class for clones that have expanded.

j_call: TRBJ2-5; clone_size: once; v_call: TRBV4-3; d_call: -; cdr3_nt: TGCGCCAGCAGCCACTATGGGGTAGATCAAGAGACCCAGTACTTC; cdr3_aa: CASSHYGVDQETQYF
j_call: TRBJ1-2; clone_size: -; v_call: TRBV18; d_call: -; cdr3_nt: TGTGCCAGCTCACCAACTGGACTGAGACTCTATGGCTACACCTTC; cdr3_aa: CASSPTGLRLYGYTF
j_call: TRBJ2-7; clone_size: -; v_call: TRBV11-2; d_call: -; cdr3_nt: TGTGCCAGCAGCTTAGGGACATCCTACGAGCAGTACTTC; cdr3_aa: CASSLGTSYEQYF
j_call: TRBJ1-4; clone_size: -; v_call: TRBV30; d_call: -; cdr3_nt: TGTGCCTGGGGCGGGGGGGAAGAAAAACTGTTTTTT; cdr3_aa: CAWGGGEEKLFF
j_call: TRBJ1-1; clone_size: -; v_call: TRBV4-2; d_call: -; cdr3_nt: TGTGCCAGCAGCCAAGACCCGAATTTGGTGGTGAGATACGGCATGAACACTGAAGCTTTCTTT; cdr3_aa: CASSQDPNLVVRYGMNTEAFF
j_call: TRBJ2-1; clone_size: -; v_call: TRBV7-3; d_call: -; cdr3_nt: TGTGCCAGCAGCTTGGGGGAGACTCTCGGGCAGTTCTTC; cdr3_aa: CASSLGETLGQFF
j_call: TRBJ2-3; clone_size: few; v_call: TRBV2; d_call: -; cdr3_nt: TGTGCCAGCAGTTTCACAGATACGCAGTATTTT; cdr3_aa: CASSFTDTQYF
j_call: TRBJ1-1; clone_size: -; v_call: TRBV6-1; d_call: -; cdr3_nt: TGTGCCAGCAGGCCTAGCGGGGGGGTCACTGAAGCTTTCTTT; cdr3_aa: CASRPSGGVTEAFF
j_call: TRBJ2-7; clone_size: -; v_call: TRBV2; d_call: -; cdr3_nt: TGTGCCAGCAGTGCGGCGGTTGAGCAGTACTTC; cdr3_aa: CASSAAVEQYF
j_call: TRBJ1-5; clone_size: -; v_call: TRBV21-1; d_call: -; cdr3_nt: TGTGCCAGCAGCAAAGCAGAGGCAGTGCAGTTGTATCAGCCCCAGCATTTT; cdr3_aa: CASSKAEAVQLYQPQHF
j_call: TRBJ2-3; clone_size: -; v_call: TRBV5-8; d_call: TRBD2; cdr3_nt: TGTGCCAGCAGCTTGGCTAGCGGGGTCCCACCGGATACGCAGTATTTT; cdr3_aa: CASSLASGVPPDTQYF
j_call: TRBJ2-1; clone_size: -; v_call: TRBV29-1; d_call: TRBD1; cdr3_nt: TGCAGCGCCGACAGGGGACCCTACAATGAGCAGTTCTTC; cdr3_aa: CSADRGPYNEQFF
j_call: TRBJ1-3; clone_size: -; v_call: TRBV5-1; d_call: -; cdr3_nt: TGCGCCAGCAGAGCGATAGGCGGAAACACCATATATTTT; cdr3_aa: CASRAIGGNTIYF
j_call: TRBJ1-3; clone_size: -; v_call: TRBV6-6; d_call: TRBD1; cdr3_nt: TGTGCCAGCAGCCGACAGGGAGGGTCCTCTGGAAACACCATATATTTT; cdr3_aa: CASSRQGGSSGNTIYF
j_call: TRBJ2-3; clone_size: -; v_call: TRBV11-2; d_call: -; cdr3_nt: TGTGCCAGCAGCTCGACAGACTTGGTTAAGAGGAGCACAGATACGCAGTATTTT; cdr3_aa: CASSSTDLVKRSTDTQYF
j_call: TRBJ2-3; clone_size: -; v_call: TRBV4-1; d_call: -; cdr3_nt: TGCGCCAGCAGCCAAGTCCGGCCCTACACAGATACGCAGTATTTT; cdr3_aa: CASSQVRPYTDTQYF
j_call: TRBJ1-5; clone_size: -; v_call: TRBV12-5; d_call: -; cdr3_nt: TGTGCTAGTGGTTTGGTCCAGGGCTATAGCAATCAGCCCCAGCATTTT; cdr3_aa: CASGLVQGYSNQPQHF
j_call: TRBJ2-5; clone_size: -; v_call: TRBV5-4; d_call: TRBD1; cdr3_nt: TGTGCCAGCAGCTCCACTAGACAGGGCAACCAAGAGACCCAGTACTTC; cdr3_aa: CASSSTRQGNQETQYF
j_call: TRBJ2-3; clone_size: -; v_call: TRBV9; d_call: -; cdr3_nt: TGTGCCAGCAGCGTTGGGGGATGGGGCACAGATACGCAGTATTTT; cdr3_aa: CASSVGGWGTDTQYF
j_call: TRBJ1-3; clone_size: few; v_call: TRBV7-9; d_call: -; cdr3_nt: TGTGCCAGCAGCTTAGTATCCGGCCAAACTGGAAACACCATATATTTT; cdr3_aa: CASSLVSGQTGNTIYF